Listed below are T cell receptor beta chains from one sample, sequenced in a study of T-cell memory formation after mild COVID-19. TCRdb itself ran the 5' RACE reads through MiXCR, one entry per CDR3 protein. There are hundreds of thousands of distinct CDR3 sequences in the sample; approximately 19% occur only once, and 21% lies in the top ten. Sequencing input: PBMCs or a T cell subset sorted from them (not recorded which). These receptors came from a man aged 18-30 years who had mild COVID-19 (a few samples of this study predate the infection). Cell type and time point are not known. Both conserved end residues are part of each CDR3. A D gene is named only where the DNA matches it firmly. A clone size is listed for some rows: how often the clone was seen (once, few, many), or a class if it is expanded.

D gene | clone size | J gene | V gene | CDR3 DNA | CDR3 protein
. | . | TRBJ2-2 | TRBV6-2/TRBV6-3 | TGTGCCAGCACCACCCGGCCAACTCGGGACACCGGGGAGCTGTTTTTT | CASTTRPTRDTGELFF
TRBD1 | . | TRBJ2-7 | TRBV29-1 | TGCAGCGTCGGACAGGGGGCTTACGAGCAGTACTTC | CSVGQGAYEQYF
. | few | TRBJ2-3 | TRBV5-1 | TGCGCCAGCAGCCCAGATAGGGCCGAAGATACGCAGTATTTT | CASSPDRAEDTQYF
. | . | TRBJ2-3 | TRBV27 | TGTGCCAGCAGTGCGGGCTTGAGCACAGATACGCAGTATTTT | CASSAGLSTDTQYF
TRBD2 | . | TRBJ2-3 | TRBV7-9 | TGTGCCAGCAGCCGGGGACTAGCGGGGGGCCTAAGCACAGATACGCAGTATTTT | CASSRGLAGGLSTDTQYF
TRBD2 | few | TRBJ2-5 | TRBV7-2 | TGTGCCAGCAGTTATACCGGGGGGGAGACCCAGTACTTC | CASSYTGGETQYF
TRBD1 | few | TRBJ2-7 | TRBV7-2 | TGTGCCAGCAGCTTAGCGCGTCAGGGGGCGCAAGAGCAGTACTTC | CASSLARQGAQEQYF
. | . | TRBJ2-3 | TRBV6-5 | TGTGCCAGCAGTTACACACAAGGGGCCCTTACAGATACGCAGTATTTT | CASSYTQGALTDTQYF
. | . | TRBJ1-1 | TRBV5-5 | TGTGCCAGCAGCTTGGCGACAACGGGGGTTTCTGAAGCTTTCTTT | CASSLATTGVSEAFF
. | few | TRBJ1-1 | TRBV7-6 | TGTGCCAGCAGCTTAGTGGAAGGGGGTCTTACTGAAGCTTTCTTT | CASSLVEGGLTEAFF
. | . | TRBJ2-3 | TRBV6-1 | TGTGCCAGCAGTGCTCAGGGGACCCAAGATACGCAGTATTTT | CASSAQGTQDTQYF
. | . | TRBJ2-7 | TRBV6-1 | TGTGCCAGCAGTGACCGGAACGAGCAGTACTTC | CASSDRNEQYF
TRBD2 | few | TRBJ2-2 | TRBV7-2 | TGTGCCAGCAGCACCCGTCGGGGGGGGCCGATTACCGGGGAGCTGTTTTTT | CASSTRRGGPITGELFF
TRBD1 | . | TRBJ1-5 | TRBV2 | TGTGCCAGCAGTGAGGACAGGGGTTCGTCTTTGAGTCAGCCCCAGCATTTT | CASSEDRGSSLSQPQHF
. | few | TRBJ1-5 | TRBV18 | TGTGCCAGCTCACAAGTAGGGGGTCTCAATCAGCCCCAGCATTTT | CASSQVGGLNQPQHF
. | . | TRBJ2-3 | TRBV12-3/TRBV12-4 | TGTGCCAGCAGTCGTGGAGGGTCAGATACGCAGTATTTT | CASSRGGSDTQYF
. | . | TRBJ2-2 | TRBV6-2/TRBV6-3 | TGTGCCAGCACTTGGGGCCTCGGCACCGGGGAGCTGTTTTTT | CASTWGLGTGELFF
. | few | TRBJ1-2 | TRBV7-2 | TGTGCCAGCAGCTCCGGGGGTATTTTCTATGGCTACACCTTC | CASSSGGIFYGYTF
. | . | TRBJ2-7 | TRBV9 | TGTGCCAGCAGCGTTAACCGGGACGGCTCCTACGAGCAGTACTTC | CASSVNRDGSYEQYF
. | . | TRBJ2-2 | TRBV9 | TGTGCCAGCAGCGTAGGAGGGGGAGAGAACACCGGGGAGCTGTTTTTT | CASSVGGGENTGELFF
. | few | TRBJ2-2 | TRBV5-1 | TGCGCCAGCAGCTTGGAAGGTACAGATAACACCGGGGAGCTGTTTTTT | CASSLEGTDNTGELFF
. | . | TRBJ1-2 | TRBV15 | TGTGCCACCAGCAGAGATAAGAATTCCGGCTACACCTTC | CATSRDKNSGYTF
TRBD1 | few | TRBJ2-3 | TRBV20-1 | TGCAGTGCTTTCAGGGGGCTGGATACGCAGTATTTT | CSAFRGLDTQYF
TRBD2 | . | TRBJ2-3 | TRBV6-2/TRBV6-3 | TGTGCCAGCAGGCGTTTTCGTGCGGGGGGGTTCACAGATACGCAGTATTTT | CASRRFRAGGFTDTQYF
TRBD1 | . | TRBJ2-7 | TRBV5-1 | TGCGCCAGCAGCCCCGGGACAGGGGGTGTGTACGAGCAGTACTTC | CASSPGTGGVYEQYF
TRBD2 | . | TRBJ2-2 | TRBV10-3 | TGTGCCATCAGTGTGGCTAGCGGGGCCGTTAACACCGGGGAGCTGTTTTTT | CAISVASGAVNTGELFF
TRBD2 | . | TRBJ2-5 | TRBV7-8 | TGTGCCAGCAGCTTATACCCCCCCGCCGGCTTAGCGGGGGGTGAGACCCAGTACTTC | CASSLYPPAGLAGGETQYF
. | few | TRBJ2-3 | TRBV12-3/TRBV12-4 | TGTGCCAGCATAGGGGTTACAGATACGCAGTATTTT | CASIGVTDTQYF